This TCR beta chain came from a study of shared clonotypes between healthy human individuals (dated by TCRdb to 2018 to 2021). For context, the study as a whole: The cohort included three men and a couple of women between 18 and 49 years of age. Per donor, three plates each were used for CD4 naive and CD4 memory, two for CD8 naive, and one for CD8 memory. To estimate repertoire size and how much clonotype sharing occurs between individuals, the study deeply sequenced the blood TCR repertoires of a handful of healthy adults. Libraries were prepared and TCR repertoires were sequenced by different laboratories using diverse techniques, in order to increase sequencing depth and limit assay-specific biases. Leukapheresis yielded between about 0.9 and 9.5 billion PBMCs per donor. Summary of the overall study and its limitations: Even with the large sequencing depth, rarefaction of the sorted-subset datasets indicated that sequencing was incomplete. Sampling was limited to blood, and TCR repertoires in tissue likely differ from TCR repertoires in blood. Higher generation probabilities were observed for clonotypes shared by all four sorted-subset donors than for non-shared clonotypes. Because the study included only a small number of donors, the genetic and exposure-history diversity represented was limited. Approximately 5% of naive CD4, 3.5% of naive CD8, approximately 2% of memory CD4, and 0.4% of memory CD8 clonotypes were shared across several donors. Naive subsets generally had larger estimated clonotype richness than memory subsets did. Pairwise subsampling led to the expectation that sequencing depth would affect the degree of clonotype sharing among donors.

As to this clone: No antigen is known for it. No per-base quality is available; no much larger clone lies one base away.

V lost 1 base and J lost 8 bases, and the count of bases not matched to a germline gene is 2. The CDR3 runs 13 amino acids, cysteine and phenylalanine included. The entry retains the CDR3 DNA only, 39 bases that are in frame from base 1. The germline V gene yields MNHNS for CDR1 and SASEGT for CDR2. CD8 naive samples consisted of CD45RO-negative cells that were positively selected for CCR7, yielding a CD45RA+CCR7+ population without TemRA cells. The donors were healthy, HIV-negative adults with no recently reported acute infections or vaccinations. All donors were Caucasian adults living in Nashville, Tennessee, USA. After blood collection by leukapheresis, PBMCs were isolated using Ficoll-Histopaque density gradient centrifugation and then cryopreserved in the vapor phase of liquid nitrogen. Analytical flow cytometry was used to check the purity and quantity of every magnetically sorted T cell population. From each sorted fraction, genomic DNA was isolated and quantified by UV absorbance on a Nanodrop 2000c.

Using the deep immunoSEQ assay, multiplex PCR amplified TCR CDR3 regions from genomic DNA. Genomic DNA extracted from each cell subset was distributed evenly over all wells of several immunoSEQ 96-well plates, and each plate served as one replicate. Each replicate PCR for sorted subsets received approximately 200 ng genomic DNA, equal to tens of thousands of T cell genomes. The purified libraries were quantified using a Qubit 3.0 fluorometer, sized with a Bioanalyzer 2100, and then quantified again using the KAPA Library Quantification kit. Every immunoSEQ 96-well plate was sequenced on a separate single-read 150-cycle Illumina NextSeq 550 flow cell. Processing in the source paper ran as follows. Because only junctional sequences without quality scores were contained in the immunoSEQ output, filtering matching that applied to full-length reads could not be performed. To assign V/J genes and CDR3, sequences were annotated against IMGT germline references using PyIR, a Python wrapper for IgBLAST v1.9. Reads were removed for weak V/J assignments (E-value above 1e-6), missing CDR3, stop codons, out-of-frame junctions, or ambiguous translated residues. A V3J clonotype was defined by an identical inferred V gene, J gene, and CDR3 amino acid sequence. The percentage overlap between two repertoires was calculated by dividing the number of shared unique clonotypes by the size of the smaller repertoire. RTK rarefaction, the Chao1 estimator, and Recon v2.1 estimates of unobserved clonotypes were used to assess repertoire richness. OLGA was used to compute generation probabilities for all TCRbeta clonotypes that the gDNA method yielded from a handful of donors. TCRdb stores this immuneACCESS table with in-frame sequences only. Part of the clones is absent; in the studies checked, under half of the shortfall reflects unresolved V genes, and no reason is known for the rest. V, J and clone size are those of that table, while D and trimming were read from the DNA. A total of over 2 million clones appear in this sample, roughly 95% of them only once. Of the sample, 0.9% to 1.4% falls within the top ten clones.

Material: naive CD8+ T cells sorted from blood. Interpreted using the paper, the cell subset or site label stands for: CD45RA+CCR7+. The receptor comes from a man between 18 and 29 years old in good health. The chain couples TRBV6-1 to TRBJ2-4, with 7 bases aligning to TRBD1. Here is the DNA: TGTGCCAGCAGTGAAGGACAGGGTTACATTCAGTACTTC. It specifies CASSEGQGYIQYF.